These T cell receptor beta chains were read from a single sample in a study of shared clonotypes between healthy human individuals. TCRdb's copy holds only in-frame clones and misses some; the assay was immunoSEQ multiplex PCR. The data contain around 2.5 million clones, roughly 93% of them singletons. Sequencing used naive CD4+ T cells from PBMCs. The receptor set was obtained from a man aged 18 to 30 in good health. Some clones in this sample may be carry-over from other donors' samples. Both conserved end residues are part of each CDR3. A D gene is named only where the DNA matches it firmly. Clone size appears in some rows only: once, few, many, or a class for an expanded clone.

v_call	j_call	clone_size	cdr3_length	d_call	cdr3_nt	cdr3_aa
TRBV5-1	TRBJ1-4	-	14	-	TGCGCCAGCAGCTATGGGCAGTCTAATGAAAAACTGTTTTTT	CASSYGQSNEKLFF
TRBV5-1	TRBJ2-4	-	15	-	TGCGCCAGCAGCTTGACGACAGTCTCCAAAAACATTCAGTACTTC	CASSLTTVSKNIQYF
TRBV7-2	TRBJ1-5	-	14	-	TGTGCCAGCAGCTTAGTGGCCTGGAATCAGCCCCAGCATTTT	CASSLVAWNQPQHF
TRBV10-3	TRBJ1-3	-	14	-	TGTGCCATCAGTACAGGGAGCTCTGGAAACACCATATATTTT	CAISTGSSGNTIYF
TRBV7-9	TRBJ2-7	-	17	TRBD1	TGTGCCAGCAGCTACCCAGGGTGGGGACAGGGTCCCCACGAGCAGTACTTC	CASSYPGWGQGPHEQYF
TRBV7-3	TRBJ2-1	once	15	TRBD2	TGTGCCAGCAGCCAAGGGACTAGCTCCTACAATGAGCAGTTCTTC	CASSQGTSSYNEQFF
TRBV11-2	TRBJ2-1	-	17	TRBD2	TGTGCCAGCAGCTTGGGGTTTGAGGGGAGGGTCTACAATGAGCAGTTCTTC	CASSLGFEGRVYNEQFF
TRBV6-5	TRBJ1-1	-	13	-	TGTGCCAGCAGCCTGACGGCGAACACTGAAGCTTTCTTT	CASSLTANTEAFF
TRBV4-2	TRBJ1-5	-	16	-	TGTGCCAGCAGCCAAAGGGCCCAAGGTAGCAATCAGCCCCAGCATTTT	CASSQRAQGSNQPQHF
TRBV21-1	TRBJ2-5	-	15	-	TGTGCCAGCAGCAAATACGGGACAGATAAAGAGACCCAGTACTTC	CASSKYGTDKETQYF
TRBV19	TRBJ1-2	-	14	-	TGTGCCAGTAGTATTGGCATTAGCACCTATGGCTACACCTTC	CASSIGISTYGYTF
TRBV11-2	TRBJ1-2	-	15	-	TGTGCCAGCAGCTTAGCCGGACCACTTAACTATGGCTACACCTTC	CASSLAGPLNYGYTF
TRBV7-2	TRBJ2-1	-	18	TRBD2	TGTGCCAGCAGCTTACGATTGGGACTAGCGGGAGTAATGAATGAGCAGTTCTTC	CASSLRLGLAGVMNEQFF
TRBV5-4	TRBJ2-7	-	15	TRBD1	TGTGCCAGCAGCCCAATACAGGGGGCCTCCTACGAGCAGTACTTC	CASSPIQGASYEQYF
TRBV5-1	TRBJ2-5	-	14	TRBD2	TGCGCCAGCAGCCGCGGACTAGCTCAAGAGACCCAGTACTTC	CASSRGLAQETQYF
TRBV5-1	TRBJ2-2	-	18	-	TGCGCCAGCAGCTTGGCCGGCACGGGAGCTTTTAACACCGGGGAGCTGTTTTTT	CASSLAGTGAFNTGELFF
TRBV6-1	TRBJ2-6	-	15	-	TGTGCCAGCAGTAAACTGCACTCTGGGGCCAACGTCCTGACTTTC	CASSKLHSGANVLTF
TRBV28	TRBJ1-2	-	14	-	TGTGCCAGCAGCCAAGCGGGACGGCGTTATGGCTACACCTTC	CASSQAGRRYGYTF
TRBV30	TRBJ1-3	-	13	-	TGTGCCTGGGCCGCGGACAGAGGAAACACCATATATTTT	CAWAADRGNTIYF
TRBV11-2	TRBJ2-5	-	14	-	TGTGCCAGCAGCATACTCGGGCCTTTTTTCGCCCAGTACTTC	CASSILGPFFAQYF
TRBV5-4	TRBJ2-2	once	16	-	TGTGCCAGCAGCTCCAGGGGGGCGGGAGGTTCCGGGGAGCTGTTTTTT	CASSSRGAGGSGELFF
TRBV28	TRBJ2-2	-	13	-	TGTGCCAGCAGTATCGGGGGAGCCGGGGAGCTGTTTTTT	CASSIGGAGELFF
TRBV18	TRBJ2-7	-	15	TRBD1	TGTGCCAGCTCACCACCGGGACAGGGTAGTTACGAGCAGTACTTC	CASSPPGQGSYEQYF
TRBV4-1	TRBJ1-5	-	17	TRBD1	TGCGCCAGCAGCCAAGGGCTTAGGGGGCGAAGCAATCAGCCCCAGCATTTT	CASSQGLRGRSNQPQHF
TRBV30	TRBJ2-7	-	15	-	TGTGCCTGGAGTGTACGGGCAACCACAGTCAGCGAGCAGTACTTC	CAWSVRATTVSEQYF
TRBV5-1	TRBJ1-4	-	14	-	TGCGCCAGCGCCCTAGGGGGGACTAATGAAAAACTGTTTTTT	CASALGGTNEKLFF
TRBV7-2	TRBJ1-2	-	14	TRBD1	TGTGCCAGCAGCGTGCCGGGACAGATCTATGGCTACACCTTC	CASSVPGQIYGYTF
TRBV7-8	TRBJ2-1	-	16	TRBD1	TGTGCCAGCAACTTACGGCCGGGACAGAGTTACAATGAGCAGTTCTTC	CASNLRPGQSYNEQFF
TRBV5-1	TRBJ1-1	-	17	-	TGCGCCAGCAGCCCCTCGGGGGCCGGCCGAATGAACACTGAAGCTTTCTTT	CASSPSGAGRMNTEAFF
TRBV20-1	TRBJ2-1	-	10	-	TGCAGTGCTATAAGGAATGAGCAGTTCTTC	CSAIRNEQFF
TRBV15	TRBJ2-4	-	19	TRBD2	TGTGCCACCAGCAGAGATAGGAGACCGGGACTAGCGAAAGAAAACATTCAGTACTTC	CATSRDRRPGLAKENIQYF
TRBV7-7	TRBJ2-2	-	14	TRBD2	TGTGCCAGCAGCACCGATGGGACTACCAGGGAGCTGTTTTTT	CASSTDGTTRELFF
TRBV6-5	TRBJ2-2	once	13	-	TGTGTCAGCAGGGTCCGGAACACCGGGGAGCTGTTTTTT	CVSRVRNTGELFF
TRBV9	TRBJ1-3	-	14	-	TGTGCCAGCGCCGAGGCAGGGACAGGAAACACCATATATTTT	CASAEAGTGNTIYF
TRBV5-4	TRBJ2-5	-	14	-	TGTGCCAGCAGCGCGAAAGCGGCAGGAGAGACCCAGTACTTC	CASSAKAAGETQYF
TRBV23-1	TRBJ1-2	-	14	-	TGCGCCAGCAGTCAGTCGACAGAAAACTATGGCTACACCTTC	CASSQSTENYGYTF
TRBV6-1	TRBJ1-5	-	11	-	TGTGCCAGCAGTGACGATCAGCCCCAGCATTTT	CASSDDQPQHF
TRBV5-8	TRBJ2-3	-	15	-	TGTGCCAGCAGCTTGGCCTTTGTCCGGGCAGATACGCAGTATTTT	CASSLAFVRADTQYF
TRBV4-3	TRBJ2-1	-	16	-	TGCGCCAGCAGCCAAGAGATGGGGAGCTCCTACAATGAGCAGTTCTTC	CASSQEMGSSYNEQFF
TRBV29-1	TRBJ2-7	-	13	TRBD2	TGCAGCGTTGTTGGCGGGAGGTCCCACGAGCAGTACTTC	CSVVGGRSHEQYF
TRBV5-1	TRBJ2-7	-	15	-	TGCGCCAGCAGCAACCCGGGCCGACCACCCTACGAGCAGTACTTC	CASSNPGRPPYEQYF
TRBV19	TRBJ2-1	-	14	TRBD2	TGTGCCAGTAGTGGACTAGCGGGAGACTATGAGCAGTTCTTC	CASSGLAGDYEQFF
TRBV9	TRBJ2-1	-	15	-	TGTGCCAGCAGCGCCGGGAGCCTGTCCTACAATGAGCAGTTCTTC	CASSAGSLSYNEQFF
TRBV6-1	TRBJ1-1	-	14	TRBD1	TGTGCCAGCAGCGGACAGGGCCTGAACACTGAAGCTTTCTTT	CASSGQGLNTEAFF
TRBV5-1	TRBJ2-3	-	15	-	TGCGCCAGCAGCTTGGCATACACGGGGATAGATACGCAGTATTTT	CASSLAYTGIDTQYF
TRBV9	TRBJ1-1	-	14	-	TGTGCCAGCAGCGTAGACGGGCGGCACACTGAAGCTTTCTTT	CASSVDGRHTEAFF
TRBV30	TRBJ2-2	-	16	TRBD2	TGTGCCTGGAGCCCCCATACTAGCGCCGACACCGGGGAGCTGTTTTTT	CAWSPHTSADTGELFF
TRBV14	TRBJ1-3	once	15	TRBD1	TGTGCCAGCAGCCGACAGGGGAACTCTGGAAACACCATATATTTT	CASSRQGNSGNTIYF
TRBV10-3	TRBJ2-2	-	15	TRBD2	TGTGCCATCTCGCTGAGCGGGACGAACACCGGGGAGCTGTTTTTT	CAISLSGTNTGELFF
TRBV5-1	TRBJ1-2	-	13	TRBD1	TGCGCCAGCAGCTTCGGACAGGCTAATGGCTACACCTTC	CASSFGQANGYTF
TRBV7-3	TRBJ2-2	-	15	TRBD1	TGTGCCAGCAGCTCGCAGGGGGTGCACACCGGGGAGCTGTTTTTT	CASSSQGVHTGELFF
TRBV10-3	TRBJ2-1	-	15	-	TGTGCCATCAGTGAGTTTCCGGGATACTACAATGAGCAGTTCTTC	CAISEFPGYYNEQFF
TRBV7-9	TRBJ1-2	-	14	-	TGTGCCAGCAGCGCCCTCGATGGGGACTATGGCTACACCTTC	CASSALDGDYGYTF
TRBV7-3	TRBJ2-5	-	14	TRBD2	TGTGCCAGCAGCCCCGGCGGGGGTGGTGAGACCCAGTACTTC	CASSPGGGGETQYF
TRBV29-1	TRBJ2-1	-	14	-	TGCAGCGTTCGCGCCAGGCTAGCGAACAATGAGCAGTTCTTC	CSVRARLANNEQFF
TRBV9	TRBJ2-5	-	14	-	TGTGCCAGCAGCGTAGCTGGAGAGTGGCAGACCCAGTACTTC	CASSVAGEWQTQYF
TRBV27	TRBJ2-3	-	14	TRBD2	TGTGCCAGCAGCGGTAGCGGGAGACCCTCTTCTCTGTATTTT	CASSGSGRPSSLYF
TRBV19	TRBJ2-1	-	14	-	TGTGCCAGTACCCCAGGGAGCTCCTACAATGAGCAGTTCTTC	CASTPGSSYNEQFF
TRBV19	TRBJ1-1	-	16	TRBD1	TGTGCCAGTTTATCTTTACAGACAGGGGGTACGGCTGAAGCTTTCTTT	CASLSLQTGGTAEAFF